These 27 T cell receptor beta chains were all obtained from the same sample, sequenced in a study of blood T cells in healthy people across ages (dated by TCRdb to the mid-2010s). The library was built by means of 5' RACE. TCRdb records Illumina HiSeq 2500 as the sequencer. The second PCR ran for roughly 7 to 12 cycles and used a J-beta primer mix along with a sample-barcoded 5' primer. TCRdb itself trimmed the public reads at Q25 with fastp, ran MiXCR and retained productive beta chains. Duplicate CDR3 protein sequences are folded into a single record with the most common DNA and genes. Recorded for this sample are 950,000 to 1,200,000 distinct CDR3 sequences; around two fifths of them occurred a single time. The ten largest clones represent around 14% of the sample. The material sequenced was blood. The receptors stem from a man aged 18-30 years in good health.

This clonotype has more than one count but fewer than ten. V is TRBV4-2 and J is TRBJ2-3, with D perhaps TRBD1 (6 bases). The CDR3 is made up of 14 amino acids. V lost 1 base and J 8 bases, leaving 13 bases between the germline ends. Germline V gene data show CDR1 as LGHNA and CDR2 as YNFKEQ. CDR3 loop: CASSQGRGGGTQYF. The CDR3 DNA follows: TGTGCCAGCAGCCAAGGCAGGGGTGGAGGTACGCAGTATTTT.

The chain combines TRBV20-1 with TRBJ2-7; 11 positions agree with TRBD2. V gave up 4 bases and J gave up 7 bases; unmatched junction bases: 24. The CDR3 totals 19 residues. Per the germline V gene, CDR1 is DFQATT and CDR2 is SNEGSKA (reference sequence). CDR3 nucleotides: TGCAGTGCTAAAAAGACTAGCGGGGCCGATCTCTTTTCCTACAATGAGCAGTACTTC. This translates into CSAKKTSGADLFSYNEQYF.

This chain links TRBV7-6 with TRBJ2-5; D could derive from TRBD1 or TRBD2 (5 bases each). The CDR3 is 15 amino acids. From germline, CDR1 is SGHVS and CDR2 FNYEAQ. V was trimmed by 2 bases and J by 2 bases, leaving 12 bases between them. Here the CDR3 DNA reads TGTGCCAGCAGCTTACGGGACCTCTTTCAAGAGACCCAGTACTTC. Its translation is CASSLRDLFQETQYF.

This clonotype was found a few times. V usage is TRBV10-3 and J usage is TRBJ2-1, with 7 bases matching TRBD1. This CDR3 is 13 amino acids long. The germline V gene encodes CDR1 ENHRY and CDR2 SYGVKD. J lost 7 bases, V lost 3 bases, and 3 bases had no gene match. The CDR3 DNA sequence: TGTGCCATCAGTGACAGGGGGAAAAATGAGCAGTTCTTC. This translates into CAISDRGKNEQFF.

V usage is TRBV20-1 and J usage is TRBJ2-3; D not certain. Germline V CDR1 and CDR2: DFQATT, SNEGSKA (reference sequence). V gave up 3 bases and J gave up 8 bases, with 12 bases separating them. This CDR3 region has 12 residues. CDR3 sequence reads: CSASLGPRTQYF. Here the CDR3 DNA reads TGCAGTGCTAGTCTAGGGCCCCGTACGCAGTATTTT.

The rearrangement links TRBV6-5 to TRBJ1-2; 7 bases agree with TRBD1. Looked up from germline, CDR1 is MNHEY and CDR2 is SVGAGI. The CDR3 covers 15 residues. CDR3 in DNA: TGTGTCGGCAGTCCCGTGGACAGGAGTAACTATGGCTACACCTTC. Protein: CVGSPVDRSNYGYTF.

The chain joins TRBV7-8 to TRBJ2-1, with D possibly TRBD2 on 6 matching bases. The germline V gene has CDR1 SGHVS and CDR2 FQNEAQ. Trimming pared 4 bases from V and 3 bases from J, leaving 16 bases between. This CDR3 is 16 amino acids long. CDR3 in DNA: TGTGCCAGCAGCTCTTCCCGGGGGTGGGTCTACAATGAGCAGTTCTTC. Encoded protein: CASSSSRGWVYNEQFF.

The chain joins TRBV11-2 to TRBJ1-2; 9 positions agree with TRBD1. Germline CDR1 is SGHAT and CDR2 is FQNNGV. With 5 bases clipped from V and 4 bases from J, the junction kept 11 bases outside the gene matches. The CDR3 spans 16 residues. CDR3 sequence: CASSKPNRGRAYGYTF. In DNA, the CDR3 is TGTGCCAGCAGCAAACCTAACAGGGGGCGCGCCTATGGCTACACCTTC. Combining the CDR3 with reference TRBV11-2 and TRBJ1-2 gives the whole variable domain EAGVAQSPRYKIIEKRQSVAFWCNPISGHATLYWYQQILGQGPKLLIQFQNNGVVDDSQLPKDRFSAERLKGVDSTLKIQPAKLEDSAVYLCASSKPNRGRAYGYTFGSGTRLTVV.

J is TRBJ2-5 and V is TRBV28; a weak D match, TRBD1 (5 bases). CDR1 and CDR2 from the germline V gene are MDHEN and SYDVKM. CDR3 size: 17 residues. Trimming stripped 6 bases from V and 11 bases from J, with 31 bases between. The CDR3 DNA is TGTGCCAGCAGCCTAGGACGATCAAGGGGATACCCCAATGAGCAGTACTTC. Its protein is CASSLGRSRGYPNEQYF.

This clonotype has just a few counts. The gene calls are TRBV10-3 and TRBJ2-3; D is uncertain. Trimming pared 7 bases from V and 5 bases from J, leaving 10 bases between. The CDR3 has 12 amino acids. Germline V lookup: CDR1 ENHRY, CDR2 SYGVKD. The CDR3 spells CAITPTGDTQYF. The CDR3 nucleotides read TGTGCCATCACCCCCACGGGAGATACGCAGTATTTT.

J is TRBJ2-1 and V is TRBV7-2; a weak D match, TRBD2 (5 bases). V was pared by 0 bases and J by 7 bases, with 13 bases between. CDR3 length: 15 amino acids. Germline CDR1 reads SGHTA; CDR2 reads FQGNSA. The CDR3 DNA sequence: TGTGCCAGCAGCTTAGCGGGAGCCGGGCGGAATGAGCAGTTCTTC. Translated: CASSLAGAGRNEQFF. The whole variable domain, filled in from reference TRBV7-2 and TRBJ2-1, reads GAGVSQSPSNKVTEKGKDVELRCDPISGHTALYWYRQSLGQGLEFLIYFQGNSAPDKSGLPSDRFSAERTGGSVSTLTIQRTQQEDSAVYLCASSLAGAGRNEQFFGPGTRLTVL.

The rearrangement uses TRBV4-1 and TRBJ1-1; D unclear. Between the trimmed V and J ends, which lost 0 bases and 10 bases, there was a span of 15 bases. The germline V gene encodes CDR1 MGHRA and CDR2 YSYEKL. The CDR3 runs 14 residues. The CDR3 region is CASSQEGRTDGAFF. In DNA form, the CDR3 reads TGCGCCAGCAGCCAAGAAGGCAGGACGGATGGAGCTTTCTTT.

The rearrangement uses TRBV28 and TRBJ2-7; 8 bases line up with TRBD1. The CDR3 has 15 amino acids. V was clipped by 7 bases and J by 2 bases; unmatched bases: 10. Per the germline V gene, CDR1 is MDHEN and CDR2 is SYDVKM. The CDR3 sequence: CASTLQGGLTYEQYF. CDR3 nucleotides: TGTGCCAGCACTCTACAGGGGGGCCTAACCTACGAGCAGTACTTC.

Concerning this clonotype itself: A junction boundary mismatches the germline segment, possibly from a read error. The chain is built from TRBV4-2 and TRBJ2-1; tentatively, D is TRBD1 (6 bases). Germline-derived CDR1 and CDR2 are LGHNA and YNFKEQ. This CDR3 is built from 14 residues. This CDR3 reads CACSQDSTGRVQFF. The DNA of the CDR3 is TGTGCCTGCAGCCAAGATTCCACAGGGCGGGTGCAGTTCTTC.

The rearrangement links TRBV20-1 to TRBJ2-3; the D gene is possibly TRBD2 (6 bases). V shed 1 base and J shed 4 bases, with 18 bases lying between them. The CDR3 covers 16 residues. Germline CDR1 is DFQATT and CDR2 is SNEGSKA (reference sequence). As DNA, the CDR3 is TGCAGTGCTAGAGCTCTTAGCGGAGGTAACGCAGATACGCAGTATTTT. Its translation is CSARALSGGNADTQYF.

The rearrangement uses TRBV29-1 and TRBJ2-1, with 12 nucleotides matching TRBD1. The CDR3 length is 13 residues. V shed 3 bases and J 10 bases; nucleotides not matched to a gene: 4. Germline CDR1 reads SQVTM; CDR2 reads ANQGSEA. The CDR3 sequence: CSVEGQGAYEQFF. The CDR3 nucleotides are TGCAGCGTTGAGGGACAGGGGGCCTACGAGCAGTTCTTC.

This chain links TRBV3-1 with TRBJ2-2, with a tentative D call TRBD1 (5 bases). Deletions cut 1 base from V and 1 base from J, with 10 bases between. This CDR3 region has 16 residues. Germline-derived CDR1 and CDR2 are LGHDT and YNNKEL (reference sequence). CDR3 DNA sequence: TGTGCCAGCAGCCAAGTAGTGCAGGGGAACACCGGGGAGCTGTTTTTT. This encodes CASSQVVQGNTGELFF.

The chain links TRBV27 to TRBJ2-1; TRBD1 aligns across 9 bases. The V and J ends lost 6 bases and 13 bases, in that order; junction bases with no gene match: 16. CDR1 MNHEY and CDR2 SMNVEV come from the germline V gene (reference sequence). This CDR3 has 15 amino acids. The CDR3, as DNA: TGTGCCAGCAGGTCAGGACAGGGGTTACAAGAGACCCAGTTCTTC. This encodes CASRSGQGLQETQFF.

The CDR3 sequence is CSARDPIDRDTEAFF. The CDR3 DNA reads as TGCAGTGCTAGAGATCCTATCGACAGGGACACTGAAGCTTTCTTT. The chain recombines TRBV20-1 with TRBJ1-1, with 7 bases lining up with TRBD1. The CDR3 length is 15 residues. V trimming: 0 bases; J trimming: 3 bases; junction bases outside the gene matches: 7. CDR1 and CDR2 from the germline V gene are DFQATT and SNEGSKA (reference sequence).

J is TRBJ1-1 and V is TRBV2, with D unclear. The CDR3 contains 15 residues. The germline V and J ends were trimmed by 6 bases and 0 bases, with 14 bases remaining between them. Germline CDR1 SNHLY, CDR2 FYNNEI. CDR3 sequence: CASSPESELNTEAFF. The CDR3 nucleotides are TGTGCCAGCAGCCCTGAAAGCGAATTGAACACTGAAGCTTTCTTT.

The chain links TRBV12-3 or TRBV12-4 to TRBJ1-1; 10 bases are shared with TRBD1. The ends lost 4 bases at V and 4 bases at J; junction bases unmatched: 12. This CDR3 is built from 17 residues. The CDR3 DNA reads as TGTGCCAGCAGTTCCACGACAGGGGGCGGGGTGGGCACTGAAGCTTTCTTT. This gives the protein CASSSTTGGGVGTEAFF.

The rearrangement joins TRBV29-1 to TRBJ1-2; 7 bases match TRBD1. The CDR3 runs to 13 residues. The ends lost 7 bases at V and 4 bases at J; junction bases unmatched: 9. Germline V gene sequence: CDR1 SQVTM, CDR2 ANQGSEA. The CDR3 sequence: CSGSTGSSYGYTF. The CDR3 region has the DNA TGCAGCGGCTCGACAGGGAGTAGCTATGGCTACACCTTC. Using reference TRBV29-1 and TRBJ1-2 for the parts outside the CDR3, the full variable domain is SAVISQKPSRDICQRGTSLTIQCQVDSQVTMMFWYRQQPGQSLTLIATANQGSEATYESGFVIDKFPISRPNLTFSTLTVSNMSPEDSSIYLCSGSTGSSYGYTFGSGTRLTVV.

The CDR3 nucleotides are TGCGCCAGCAGCTGGGGACTAAGAAGGGTCTACAATGAGCAGTACTTC. It encodes CASSWGLRRVYNEQYF. J is TRBJ2-5 and V is TRBV5-1; 7 bases fit TRBD2. There are 16 residues in the CDR3. Losses at the gene ends were 3 bases for V and 11 bases for J; bases not matched to a gene: 19. Germline loops: CDR1 SGHRS, CDR2 YFSETQ.

This clonotype was detected a few times. The V and J genes are TRBV15 and TRBJ1-1; D uncertain. This CDR3 is built from 14 residues. CDR1 is LNHNV and CDR2 is YYDKDF in the germline V gene (reference sequence). The V gene lost 1 base and the J gene lost 0 bases, with 6 bases spanning the gap. The CDR3 reads CATSRGPMNTEAFF. The CDR3 region has the DNA TGTGCCACCAGCAGAGGTCCGATGAACACTGAAGCTTTCTTT. The whole variable domain, filled in from reference TRBV15 and TRBJ1-1, reads DAMVIQNPRYQVTQFGKPVTLSCSQTLNHNVMYWYQQKSSQAPKLLFHYYDKDFNNEADTPDNFQSRRPNTSFCFLDIRSPGLGDTAMYLCATSRGPMNTEAFFGQGTRLTVV.

The chain is built from TRBV30 and TRBJ1-2; tentatively, D is TRBD1 (5 bases). The CDR3 consists of 14 residues. The V gene's germline CDR1 is GTSNPN and CDR2 SVGIG (reference sequence). V gave up 0 bases and J gave up 8 bases, with 16 bases separating them. Here the CDR3 DNA reads TGTGCCTGGAGTGTACAGGCAGGGAGCCGGGGCTACACCTTC. As protein: CAWSVQAGSRGYTF.

V usage is TRBV29-1 and J usage is TRBJ2-1, with D tentatively TRBD2 (5 bases). This CDR3 has 11 residues. V lost 7 bases and J lost 6, with 10 bases in between. Germline CDR1 is SQVTM and CDR2 is ANQGSEA. Here the CDR3 reads CSARRLNEQFF. In nucleotides, the CDR3 is TGCAGCGCCCGGAGGCTCAATGAGCAGTTCTTC.

The rearrangement joins TRBV3-1 to TRBJ2-7; the match to TRBD1 covers 9 bases. The CDR3 is 14 amino acids. In germline, CDR1 is LGHDT, CDR2 YNNKEL (reference sequence). Trimming cost V 3 bases and J 3 bases; bases outside gene matches: 3. The CDR3 loop is CASSHRTGDYEQYF. The DNA for the CDR3 is TGTGCCAGCAGCCATAGGACAGGGGACTACGAGCAGTACTTC.